This entry lists 22 T cell receptor beta chains sequenced from one sample in a study of post-analysis software for immune sequencing data. TCR beta libraries were prepared from cDNA with unique molecular identifiers. TCRdb fed the PCR reads into MiXCR, producing one record per CDR3 protein. The repertoire holds roughly 700,000 distinct CDR3 sequences, about 27% seen once, with roughly 0.57% in the top ten. No antigen has been assigned to these receptors. Findings and limits, study-wide: Five TRBV segments appeared more often in patients than in controls, and TRBV5-6, TRBV5-1 and TRBV20-1 were among these.

The source material was blood. The source of these receptors is a girl aged 5-17 years with multiple sclerosis.

This chain links TRBV5-1 with TRBJ2-1, with 13 bases fitting TRBD2. This CDR3 spans 17 amino acids. V gave up 7 bases and J gave up 7 bases; unmatched junction bases: 14. Germline assignment: CDR1 SGHRS and CDR2 YFSETQ. CDR3 nucleotide sequence: TGCGCCAGCTCGAAGCTGACTAGCGGGAGGCAGGAGAATGAGCAGTTCTTC. As protein: CASSKLTSGRQENEQFF.

The gene calls are TRBV29-1 and TRBJ1-2; TRBD1 matches 10 bases. CDR3 length equals 13 residues. Germline CDR1 is SQVTM and CDR2 is ANQGSEA. Written as DNA, the CDR3 is TGCAGTGGGACAGGGGACCCTAACTATGGCTACACCTTC. It yields the protein CSGTGDPNYGYTF.

This clonotype was seen a handful of times. V is TRBV7-2 and J is TRBJ1-2; TRBD1 is a possible D gene (5 bases). CDR1 is SGHTA and CDR2 is FQGNSA in the germline V gene. CDR3 length: 14 amino acids. Trimming cost V 0 bases and J 3 bases, with 8 bases left between them. CDR3 nucleotides: TGTGCCAGCAGCTTAGCTGTCAGGGACTATGGCTACACCTTC. Its translation is CASSLAVRDYGYTF.

The chain has TRBV12-3 or TRBV12-4 and TRBJ2-3, with 7 bases fitting TRBD1. The CDR3 totals 15 residues. V was clipped by 6 bases and J by 10 bases; unmatched bases: 16. The CDR3 sequence is CASSLDRDSPDAQYF. The CDR3 bases are TGTGCCAGCAGCCTCGACAGGGATAGCCCCGATGCGCAGTATTTT.

The sample holds a few counts of this clonotype. In DNA, the CDR3 is TGTGCCAGCAGCTCCGCCCAGCGGGGGTTAGGGGAGCAGTACTTC. It is translated as CASSSAQRGLGEQYF. This rearrangement joins TRBV7-2 to TRBJ2-7; 8 bases agree with TRBD2. The CDR3 totals 15 residues. V trimming: 4 bases; J trimming: 7 bases; junction bases outside the gene matches: 12. Per the germline V gene, CDR1 is SGHTA and CDR2 is FQGNSA.

This clonotype has a handful of counts. The V call is TRBV7-2, the J call TRBJ2-5; D might be TRBD2 (5 bases). The germline V gene encodes CDR1 SGHTA and CDR2 FQGNSA. The V end was cut by 1 base, the J end by 0 bases, with 9 bases between. CDR3 length: 15 amino acids. The CDR3 protein is CASSLGGEYQETQYF. CDR3 nucleotides: TGTGCCAGCAGCTTAGGTGGGGAGTACCAAGAGACCCAGTACTTC. Supplemented by reference TRBV7-2 and TRBJ2-5, the full variable domain reads GAGVSQSPSNKVTEKGKDVELRCDPISGHTALYWYRQSLGQGLEFLIYFQGNSAPDKSGLPSDRFSAERTGGSVSTLTIQRTQQEDSAVYLCASSLGGEYQETQYFGPGTRLLVL.

V gene TRBV28 combines with J gene TRBJ2-1, with TRBD2 matching 7 bases. Trimming cost V 6 bases and J 4 bases; bases outside gene matches: 15. Germline values: CDR1 MDHEN, CDR2 SYDVKM. The CDR3 runs 17 residues. CDR3 coding DNA: TGTGCCAGCAGAATCCACCCCACGGGAGGATCGTACAATGAGCAGTTCTTC. Residues: CASRIHPTGGSYNEQFF.

The V call is TRBV15, the J call TRBJ1-5; TRBD1 aligns across 9 bases. J gave up 6 bases and V 0 bases, and 3 bases lay outside the gene matches. The CDR3 is made up of 15 amino acids. Looked up from germline, CDR1 is LNHNV and CDR2 is YYDKDF (reference sequence). DNA of the CDR3: TGTGCCACCAGCAGAGACGGACAGGGGTGTCAGCCCCAGCATTTT. This gives the protein CATSRDGQGCQPQHF. Complete variable domain (other parts from reference TRBV15 and TRBJ1-5): DAMVIQNPRYQVTQFGKPVTLSCSQTLNHNVMYWYQQKSSQAPKLLFHYYDKDFNNEADTPDNFQSRRPNTSFCFLDIRSPGLGDTAMYLCATSRDGQGCQPQHFGDGTRLSIL.

As DNA, the CDR3 is TGCGCCAGCAGCCAAACAGGGTGGGGCACAGATACGCAGTATTTT. Its translation is CASSQTGWGTDTQYF. The chain carries TRBV4-3 and TRBJ2-3, with a tentative D call TRBD1 (6 bases). This CDR3 has 15 residues. The V gene lost 2 bases and the J gene lost 1 base, with 10 bases spanning the gap. Germline V gene lookup returns CDR1 LGHNA and CDR2 YSLEER.

This clonotype turned up a few times. The V gene is TRBV24-1, the J gene TRBJ2-5; D ambiguous. The CDR3 sequence is 14 residues long. Germline V gene sequence: CDR1 KGHDR, CDR2 SFDVKD. V lost 3 bases and J 1 base, leaving 8 bases between the germline ends. The CDR3 loop reads CATSDRYPQETQYF. CDR3 DNA sequence: TGTGCCACCAGTGATAGGTACCCCCAAGAGACCCAGTACTTC.

This clonotype has just a few counts. The J gene is TRBJ2-5, the V gene TRBV3-1; tentative D call: TRBD2 (6 bases). CDR1 is LGHDT and CDR2 is YNNKEL in the germline V gene (reference sequence). The germline V and J ends were trimmed by 4 bases and 5 bases, with 17 bases remaining between them. This CDR3 is 15 amino acids long. The CDR3 region has the DNA TGTGCCAGCAGCCGAAGAACGGGGGTCGGGGAGACCCAGTACTTC. Residues: CASSRRTGVGETQYF.

The chain recombines TRBV5-1 with TRBJ1-1, with 8 nucleotides matching TRBD1. The CDR3 has 15 residues. The germline V gene has CDR1 SGHRS and CDR2 YFSETQ. With V trimmed by 4 bases and J by 3 bases, 8 bases remained unmatched. The chain's CDR3 is CASSTNYRGDTEAFF. The CDR3 DNA reads TGCGCCAGCAGCACCAACTACAGGGGGGACACTGAAGCTTTCTTT.

This clonotype has ten or more counts. This chain connects TRBV29-1 to TRBJ2-1, with 10 bases aligning to TRBD2. V shed 3 bases and J 1 base; nucleotides not matched to a gene: 3. CDR1 and CDR2 from the germline V gene are SQVTM and ANQGSEA. The CDR3 length is 15 residues. CDR3 sequence: CSVEVLAGSYNEQFF. The CDR3 nucleotides read TGCAGCGTTGAGGTACTAGCGGGGTCCTACAATGAGCAGTTCTTC.

As concerns this clonotype: This may come from a read error, since a much larger clone is one base off. This chain uses TRBV7-2 with TRBJ2-1; D is unresolved. There are 11 residues in the CDR3. CDR1 and CDR2 from the germline V gene are SGHTA and FQGNSA. For the CDR3, the DNA is TGTGCCAACAGCTCACTACCTGAGCAGTTCTTC. This sequence encodes CANSSLPEQFF. Complete variable domain (other parts from reference TRBV7-2 and TRBJ2-1): GAGVSQSPSNKVTEKGKDVELRCDPISGHTALYWYRQSLGQGLEFLIYFQGNSAPDKSGLPSDRFSAERTGGSVSTLTIQRTQQEDSAVYLCANSSLPEQFFGPGTRLTVL.

This clonotype was seen only a few times. This chain uses TRBV10-3 with TRBJ2-7; D perhaps matches TRBD2 (6 bases). CDR3 length equals 15 residues. Germline CDR1 ENHRY, CDR2 SYGVKD. V lost 3 bases and J 3 bases, leaving 15 bases between the germline ends. CDR3 nucleotides: TGTGCCATCAGTGACCCAGCGGGCATGGACTACGAGCAGTACTTC. Amino acid sequence: CAISDPAGMDYEQYF.

Worth noting for this clonotype: The CDR3 does not close with the conserved phenylalanine or tryptophan, likely indicating a read error. This chain joins TRBV20-1 and TRBJ2-3; 9 nucleotides match TRBD2. The V and J ends lost 1 base and 6 bases, in that order; junction bases with no gene match: 5. CDR1 and CDR2 (germline): DFQATT, SNEGSKA (reference sequence). The CDR3 contains 14 residues. The CDR3 protein is CSARVAGGSDTQYY. CDR3 DNA sequence: TGCAGTGCTAGAGTGGCGGGAGGGTCCGATACGCAGTATTAT.

CDR3 DNA: TGTGCCAGCAGCTTCCTGGACAGGGGAGCGGCTTTCTTT. Protein product: CASSFLDRGAAFF. The V call is TRBV7-9, the J call TRBJ1-1; 9 nucleotides match TRBD1. V dropped 3 bases and J dropped 11; count of bases not matched to a gene: 7. The CDR3 sequence is 13 residues long. Germline lookup yields CDR1 SEHNR and CDR2 FQNEAQ (reference sequence).

The rearrangement joins TRBV7-2 to TRBJ2-5; D gene unclear. V lost 5 bases and J 0 bases, leaving 10 bases between the germline ends. The CDR3 has 14 amino acids. The V gene's germline CDR1 is SGHTA and CDR2 FQGNSA. CDR3 nucleotides: TGTGCCAGCAGCGTCCTCTCGGACCAAGAGACCCAGTACTTC. Its protein product is CASSVLSDQETQYF. Looking up the rest from reference TRBV7-2 and TRBJ2-5 gives the full variable domain: GAGVSQSPSNKVTEKGKDVELRCDPISGHTALYWYRQSLGQGLEFLIYFQGNSAPDKSGLPSDRFSAERTGGSVSTLTIQRTQQEDSAVYLCASSVLSDQETQYFGPGTRLLVL.

This clonotype was counted a few times. V gene TRBV10-3 combines with J gene TRBJ2-6, with 9 bases fitting TRBD1. The CDR3 consists of 16 residues. V was clipped by 2 bases and J by 2 bases; unmatched bases: 1. Germline CDR1 is ENHRY and CDR2 is SYGVKD. CDR3 in amino acids: CAISERQGAGANVLTF. In nucleotides, the CDR3 is TGTGCCATCAGTGAGCGACAGGGGGCTGGGGCCAACGTCCTGACTTTC.

This clonotype was seen a handful of times. J is TRBJ2-2 and V is TRBV6-4; TRBD2 matches 10 bases. The CDR3 extends over 15 amino acids. V lost 5 bases to trimming and J lost 4 bases; unmatched junction nucleotides: 4. Germline CDR1 MRHNA, CDR2 SNTAGT. Here the CDR3 reads CASSTSGDPTGELFF. The CDR3 nucleotides read TGTGCCAGCAGTACTAGCGGGGACCCCACCGGGGAGCTGTTTTTT.

This clonotype was detected only a few times. V usage is TRBV5-1 and J usage is TRBJ2-1; D remains unclear. Germline assignment: CDR1 SGHRS and CDR2 YFSETQ. The germline V and J ends were trimmed by 0 bases and 2 bases, with 6 bases remaining between them. This CDR3 contains 14 residues. Here the CDR3 reads CASSLEAAYNEQFF. In nucleotides, the CDR3 is TGCGCCAGCAGCTTGGAGGCGGCCTACAATGAGCAGTTCTTC.

The chain uses TRBV5-1 and TRBJ2-1; 9 positions match TRBD2. V shed 6 bases, J shed 0 bases, and the junction held 4 bases outside the gene matches. This CDR3 has 15 residues. Germline lookup yields CDR1 SGHRS and CDR2 YFSETQ. The CDR3 loop reads CASKGGRASYNEQFF. The CDR3 bases are TGCGCCAGCAAGGGCGGGAGGGCCTCCTACAATGAGCAGTTCTTC.